This TCR beta chain was identified during a study of T cell responses to AZD1222 COVID-19 vaccine (dated by TCRdb to the early 2020s). Context from the whole study: Because spike-specific TCR depth and breadth did not differ between the two schedules, AZD1222 recipients who got a second dose at roughly 4 weeks were pooled with those who got a second dose at roughly 12 weeks. Trial participants were enrolled by age into 18-55, 56-69 and 70-plus year subgroups, with 148, 28 and 57 TCR-sequenced participants respectively. A total of about 230 trial participants underwent TCR sequencing, of whom 200 to 220 received two doses of AZD1222 and some 25 received two doses of the MenACWY control vaccine. Broader findings and caveats from the paper: Epitopes outside the regions mutated in the B.1.351 and B.1.1.7 variants were reportedly recognized by nearly half of the unique spike-specific TCRs. Because no day 14 peak-response samples were available, the repertoires could be characterized only after the peak T cell response. After two AZD1222 doses, both the breadth and the depth of spike-specific TCRs were significantly higher than at day 0 and than in MenACWY recipients. Only 5 to 7 AZD1222 recipients were SARS-CoV-2 seropositive at baseline, limiting conclusions about previously exposed vaccinees. The vaccine-associated CD4 TCRs covered the entire spike protein, and the dominant responses fell in regions 160-218 and 743-854. In the small 56-69-year group, the increase in depth fell short of significance, most likely because of low power. Participants were mostly white British, with more females than males. The authors suggested clonal diversity may have been underestimated.

The time point label on this specimen signifies: baseline before first vaccination. Vaccinee samples were obtained from the UK trials COV001 and COV002, which included a single-blind randomized controlled phase 2/3 trial of AZD1222 (ChAdOx1 nCoV-19) in healthy adults. For TCRbeta chain sequencing, PBMC samples were collected from trial participants at day 0 and at day 28 after the second dose. Via the germline V gene, CDR1 is MDHEN and CDR2 SYDVKM. Trimming removed 6 bases from V and 0 bases from J, leaving 12 bases between the germline ends. Spanning cysteine to phenylalanine, the CDR3 consists of 14 amino acids. Only the CDR3 part of the read is kept: 42 bases, read in frame from the first base. The CDR3 regions of human TCRbeta chains were subjected to immunosequencing. Processing in the source paper ran as follows. TCRs in the repertoires were compared against a reference library of SARS-CoV-2-specific TCRs that had been generated with the MIRA antigen-specificity platform. Breadth was defined as the fraction of unique TCRs that were SARS-CoV-2-associated. Depth was defined as the fraction of total T cells that were SARS-CoV-2-associated. Using the MIRA data, every spike-specific TCR was mapped to the spike region that the TCR reacted to and assigned to either a CD4 or a CD8 class. Log10-transformed breadth and depth values were compared by one-way ANOVA with Sidak's multiple comparisons tests. TCRdb limited this immuneACCESS table to in-frame rearrangements with V and J called. A share of clones is missing; checked studies link under half to unresolved V genes, and the rest is unexplained. That table furnishes V, J and clone size, whereas the DNA furnished D and trimming. In this sample the table shows about 110,000 clones, more than 85% of which occur a single time. The ten largest clones take up around 1.2% of the sample.

Notes on this clone: What this receptor recognizes is not known. Base qualities are missing; no much larger clone stands one base away.

This chain joins TRBV28 to TRBJ2-7; the D gene could be TRBD1 or TRBD2, each one agreeing over 6 bases. The TCR comes from an adult in good health. Specimen: peripheral blood, collected on day 0 of AZD1222 vaccination. The CDR3: CASSIRGPSYEQYF. The DNA is TGTGCCAGCAGCATTCGGGGGCCCTCCTACGAGCAGTACTTC.